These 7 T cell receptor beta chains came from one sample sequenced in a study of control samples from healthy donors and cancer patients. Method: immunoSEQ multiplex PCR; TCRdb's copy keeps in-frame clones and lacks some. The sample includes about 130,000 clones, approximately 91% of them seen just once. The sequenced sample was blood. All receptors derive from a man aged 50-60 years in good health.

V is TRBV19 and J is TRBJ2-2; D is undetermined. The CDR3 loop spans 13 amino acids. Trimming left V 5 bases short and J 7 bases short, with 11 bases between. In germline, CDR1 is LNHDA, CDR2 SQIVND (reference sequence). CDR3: CASSARSDGELFF. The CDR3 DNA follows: TGTGCCAGTAGTGCTCGTTCAGACGGGGAGCTGTTTTTT.

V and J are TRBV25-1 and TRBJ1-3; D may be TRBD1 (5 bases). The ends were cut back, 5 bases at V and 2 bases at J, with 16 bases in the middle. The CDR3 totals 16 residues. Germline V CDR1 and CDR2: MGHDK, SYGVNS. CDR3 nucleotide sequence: TGTGCCAGCAGTACCACCGGGGCAAGAGCTGGAAACACCATATATTTT. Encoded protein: CASSTTGARAGNTIYF. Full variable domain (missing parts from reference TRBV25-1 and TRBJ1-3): EADIYQTPRYLVIGTGKKITLECSQTMGHDKMYWYQQDPGMELHLIHYSYGVNSTEKGDLSSESTVSRIRTEHFPLTLESARPSHTSQYLCASSTTGARAGNTIYFGEGSWLTVV.

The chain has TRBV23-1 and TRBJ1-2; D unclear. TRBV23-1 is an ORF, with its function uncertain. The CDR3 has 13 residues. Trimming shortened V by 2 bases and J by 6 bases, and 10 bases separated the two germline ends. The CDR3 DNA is TGCGCCAGCAGTCAAAGGGAGTACCATGGCTACACCTTC. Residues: CASSQREYHGYTF.

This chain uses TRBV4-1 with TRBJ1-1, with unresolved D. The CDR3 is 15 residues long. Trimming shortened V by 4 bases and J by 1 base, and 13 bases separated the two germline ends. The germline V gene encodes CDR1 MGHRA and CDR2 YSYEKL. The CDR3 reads CASSPPDIPNTEAFF. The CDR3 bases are TGCGCCAGCAGCCCTCCAGACATCCCGAACACTGAAGCTTTCTTT.

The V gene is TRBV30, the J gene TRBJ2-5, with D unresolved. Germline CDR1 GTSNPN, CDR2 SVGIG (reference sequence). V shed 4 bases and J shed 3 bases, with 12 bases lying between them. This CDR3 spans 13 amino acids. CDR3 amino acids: CAWTRYSEETQYF. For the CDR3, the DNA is TGTGCCTGGACAAGGTATAGTGAAGAGACCCAGTACTTC.

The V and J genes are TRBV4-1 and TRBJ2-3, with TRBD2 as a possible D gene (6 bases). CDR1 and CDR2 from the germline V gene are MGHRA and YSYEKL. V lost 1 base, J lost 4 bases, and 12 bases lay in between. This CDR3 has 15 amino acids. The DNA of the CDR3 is TGCGCCAGCAGCCAAGGGCCGGGGGAGGCAGATACGCAGTATTTT. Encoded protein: CASSQGPGEADTQYF.

This chain's CDR3 is CARSLGSWGTSYEQYF. CDR3 in DNA: TGTGCCAGAAGCTTGGGGTCCTGGGGGACCTCCTACGAGCAGTACTTC. This chain uses TRBV5-3 with TRBJ2-7; D possibly matches TRBD1 or TRBD2 (5 bases each). TRBV5-3 is sorted into the ORF group, with uncertain function. The CDR3 loop spans 16 amino acids. Trimming shortened V by 0 bases and J by 0 bases, and 13 bases separated the two germline ends.